This T cell receptor (beta chain) is from a study of blood T cell repertoires in COVID-19. Study-wide context: The cDNA or gDNA used as material had been derived from T cells, B-cell-depleted T cells, or PBMCs.

The CDR3 is 14 amino acids. Trimming cost V 5 bases and J 4 bases, with 14 bases left between them. Germline V gives CDR1 MNHEY, CDR2 SVGAGI. Clones were read by immunoSEQ multiplex PCR, and TCRdb kept only the in-frame ones, dropping some. The sample shows 55,000 to 85,000 clones, about nine tenths of them seen only once. The material sequenced was peripheral blood. The receptor was derived from a woman aged 18-30 years with acute or convalescent COVID-19. The rearrangement uses TRBV6-5 and TRBJ1-2; weak D call: TRBD1 (5 bases). The CDR3, as DNA: TGTGCCAGCAGTCCGGGACTTCTCGTCTATGGCTACACCTTC. Translated: CASSPGLLVYGYTF.